This T cell receptor (beta chain) was sequenced in a study of blood T cell repertoires in COVID-19. In the authors' methods: Amplified reference gene primers provided the basis for estimating nucleated cell counts. Generated by immunoSEQ multiplex PCR, the TCRdb table keeps only in-frame clones and is missing some. V and J calls and clone size follow that table, whereas D and trimming were derived from the DNA. The data hold a few hundred thousand clones, with over 75% observed a single time. Everyone who took part was roughly 18 to 89 years old, and they came from about two dozen US areas. This receptor was taken from a man aged 18 to 30 who had recovered from COVID-19. The sample was PBMCs or T cells enriched from blood (not recorded which).

The CDR3 nucleotides read TGTGCCAGCAGCCAAGAAGACAGGTATGTCAACGAGCAGTACTTC. Its translation: CASSQEDRYVNEQYF. The gene calls are TRBV3-1 (or the pseudogene TRBV3-2) and TRBJ2-7; TRBD1 might be the D (6 bases). Germline-derived CDR1 and CDR2 are LGHDT and YNNKEL (reference sequence). The CDR3 has 15 amino acids. Trimming stripped 0 bases from V and 5 bases from J, with 14 bases between.